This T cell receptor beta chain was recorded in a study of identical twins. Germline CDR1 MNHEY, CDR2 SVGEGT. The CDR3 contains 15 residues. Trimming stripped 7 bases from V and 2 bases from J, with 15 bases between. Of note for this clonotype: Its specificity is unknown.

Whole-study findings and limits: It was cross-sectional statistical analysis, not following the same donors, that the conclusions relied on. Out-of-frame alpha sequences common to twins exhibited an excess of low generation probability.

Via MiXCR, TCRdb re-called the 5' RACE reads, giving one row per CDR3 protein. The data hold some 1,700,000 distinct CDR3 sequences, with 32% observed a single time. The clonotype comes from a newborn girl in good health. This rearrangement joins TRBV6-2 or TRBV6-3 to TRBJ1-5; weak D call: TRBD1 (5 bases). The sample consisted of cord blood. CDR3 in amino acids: CASTPTAGGNQPQHF. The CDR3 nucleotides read TGTGCCAGCACCCCGACAGCGGGGGGCAATCAGCCCCAGCATTTT.